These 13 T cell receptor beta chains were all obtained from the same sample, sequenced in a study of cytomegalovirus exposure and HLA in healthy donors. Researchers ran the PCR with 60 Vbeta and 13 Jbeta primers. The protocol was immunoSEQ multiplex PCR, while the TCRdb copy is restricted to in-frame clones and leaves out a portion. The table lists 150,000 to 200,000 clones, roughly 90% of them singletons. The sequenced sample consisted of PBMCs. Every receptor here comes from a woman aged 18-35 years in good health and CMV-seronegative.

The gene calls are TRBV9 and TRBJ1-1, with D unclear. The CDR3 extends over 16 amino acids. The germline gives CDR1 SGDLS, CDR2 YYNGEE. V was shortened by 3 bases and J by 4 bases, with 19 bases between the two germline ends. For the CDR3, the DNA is TGTGCCAGCAGCGCAGTGTTAGCCGTGGGTGCCACTGAAGCTTTCTTT. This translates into CASSAVLAVGATEAFF.

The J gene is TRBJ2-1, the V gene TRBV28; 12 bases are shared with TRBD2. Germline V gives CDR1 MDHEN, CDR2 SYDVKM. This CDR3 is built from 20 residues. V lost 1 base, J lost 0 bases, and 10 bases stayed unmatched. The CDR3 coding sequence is TGTGCCAGCAGTTTATTAACCGGGACTAGCGGGCTACGCTCCTACAATGAGCAGTTCTTC. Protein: CASSLLTGTSGLRSYNEQFF. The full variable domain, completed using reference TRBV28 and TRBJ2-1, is DVKVTQSSRYLVKRTGEKVFLECVQDMDHENMFWYRQDPGLGLRLIYFSYDVKMKEKGDIPEGYSVSREKKERFSLILESASTNQTSMYLCASSLLTGTSGLRSYNEQFFGPGTRLTVL.

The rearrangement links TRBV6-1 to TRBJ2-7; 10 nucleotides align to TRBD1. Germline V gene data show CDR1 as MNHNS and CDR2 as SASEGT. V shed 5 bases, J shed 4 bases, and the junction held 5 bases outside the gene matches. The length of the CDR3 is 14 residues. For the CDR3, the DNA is TGTGCCAGCAGTACTCGACAGGGGGCGTACGAGCAGTACTTC. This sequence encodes CASSTRQGAYEQYF.

The CDR3 reads CASSDPGNTEAFF. CDR3 bases: TGTGCCAGCAGTGATCCGGGGAACACTGAAGCTTTCTTT. The V call is TRBV2, the J call TRBJ1-1; D is undetermined. Trimming took off 3 bases at V and 1 base at J, with 6 bases between the two ends. The CDR3 spans 13 residues. Germline CDR1 reads SNHLY; CDR2 reads FYNNEI.

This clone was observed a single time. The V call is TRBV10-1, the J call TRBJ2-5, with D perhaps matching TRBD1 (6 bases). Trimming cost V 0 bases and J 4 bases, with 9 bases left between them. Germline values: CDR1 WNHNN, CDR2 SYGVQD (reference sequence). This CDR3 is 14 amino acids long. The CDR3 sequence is CASSESGTRETQYF. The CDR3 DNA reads TGCGCCAGCAGTGAGTCAGGGACACGAGAGACCCAGTACTTC.

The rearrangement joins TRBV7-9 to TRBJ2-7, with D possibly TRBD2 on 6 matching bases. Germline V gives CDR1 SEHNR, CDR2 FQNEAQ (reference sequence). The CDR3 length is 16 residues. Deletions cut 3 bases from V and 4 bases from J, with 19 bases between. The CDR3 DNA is TGTGCCAGCAGCTTTTCTGGGGGGACCCTCGGATACGAGCAGTACTTC. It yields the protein CASSFSGGTLGYEQYF.

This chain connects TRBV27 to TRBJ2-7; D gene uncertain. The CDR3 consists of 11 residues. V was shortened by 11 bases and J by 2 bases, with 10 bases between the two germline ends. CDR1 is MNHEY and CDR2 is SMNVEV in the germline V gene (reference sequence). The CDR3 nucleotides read TGTGCCTCTTCGAGCCCCTACGAGCAGTACTTC. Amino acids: CASSSPYEQYF.

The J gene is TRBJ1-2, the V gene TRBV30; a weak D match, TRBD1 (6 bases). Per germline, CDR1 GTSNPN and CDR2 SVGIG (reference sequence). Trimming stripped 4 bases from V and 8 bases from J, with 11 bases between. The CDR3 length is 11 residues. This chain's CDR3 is CAWTDRRGYTF. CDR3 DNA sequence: TGTGCCTGGACCGACAGGCGCGGCTACACCTTC.

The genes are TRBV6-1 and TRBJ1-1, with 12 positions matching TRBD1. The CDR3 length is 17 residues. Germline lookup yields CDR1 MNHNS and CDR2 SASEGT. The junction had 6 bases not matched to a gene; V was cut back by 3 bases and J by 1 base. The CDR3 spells CASSDEGDRGPNTEAFF. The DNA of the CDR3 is TGTGCCAGCAGTGATGAGGGGGACAGGGGGCCGAACACTGAAGCTTTCTTT.

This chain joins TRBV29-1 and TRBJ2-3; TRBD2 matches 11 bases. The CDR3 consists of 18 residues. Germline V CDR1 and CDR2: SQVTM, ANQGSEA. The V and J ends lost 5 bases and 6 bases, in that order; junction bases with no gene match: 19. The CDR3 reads CSVLRIAGGTEQQDTQYF. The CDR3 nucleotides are TGCAGCGTTCTGAGGATAGCGGGAGGGACAGAGCAGCAGGATACGCAGTATTTT.

DNA for the CDR3: TGTGCCAGCAGTGGCGGACAGAGCTCCTACAATGAGCAGTTCTTC. Translation gives CASSGGQSSYNEQFF. The chain couples TRBV2 to TRBJ2-1, with D possibly TRBD1 on 6 matching bases. CDR1 and CDR2 (germline): SNHLY, FYNNEI. The CDR3 contains 15 residues. V was cut by 4 bases and J by 0 bases, with 10 bases left in between.

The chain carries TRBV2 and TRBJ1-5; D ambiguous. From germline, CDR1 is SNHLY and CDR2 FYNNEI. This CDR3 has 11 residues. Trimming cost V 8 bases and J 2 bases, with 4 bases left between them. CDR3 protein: CASRGNQPQHF. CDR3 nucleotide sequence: TGTGCCAGCCGGGGCAATCAGCCCCAGCATTTT.

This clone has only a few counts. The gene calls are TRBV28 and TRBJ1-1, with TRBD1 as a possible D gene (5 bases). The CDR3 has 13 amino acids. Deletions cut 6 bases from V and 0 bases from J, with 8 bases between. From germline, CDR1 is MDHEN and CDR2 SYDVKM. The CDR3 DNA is TGTGCCAGCAGACGGGACTTGAACACTGAAGCTTTCTTT. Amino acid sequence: CASRRDLNTEAFF.